The clone carrying this T cell receptor (beta chain) appeared a few times. Every donor was a healthy Caucasian. This sample was taken from a study of identical twins. TCRdb recomputed calls from the 5' RACE reads with MiXCR, one row per CDR3 protein. The sample holds roughly 290,000 distinct CDR3 sequences, 9.5% seen once. The CDR3 spans 15 residues. The germline CDR1 and CDR2 sequences are MNHNS and SASEGT. V lost 3 bases and J 2 bases, leaving 13 bases between the germline ends. These data also featured in a second study, about yellow fever vaccine responses in identical twins.

The receptor's source is a woman younger than 30 in good health. The chain links TRBV6-1 to TRBJ1-1; D is unresolved. Sequencing was carried out using CD8+ T cells sorted from blood. The CDR3 spells CASSDPLTANTEAFF. The CDR3 nucleotides read TGTGCCAGCAGTGACCCGTTGACGGCAAACACTGAAGCTTTCTTT.